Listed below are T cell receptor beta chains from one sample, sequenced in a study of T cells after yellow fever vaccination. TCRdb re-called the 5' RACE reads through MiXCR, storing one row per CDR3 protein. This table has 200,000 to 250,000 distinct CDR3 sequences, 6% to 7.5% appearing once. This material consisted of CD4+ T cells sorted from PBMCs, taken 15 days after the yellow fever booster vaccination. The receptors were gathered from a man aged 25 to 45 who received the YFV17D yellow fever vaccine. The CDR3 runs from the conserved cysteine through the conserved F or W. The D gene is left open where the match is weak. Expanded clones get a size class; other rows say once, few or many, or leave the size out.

DNA: TGTGCCAGCAGCTCCGAGCGGGAGGAATACAATGAGCAGTTCTTC
CDR3: CASSSEREEYNEQFF
size: many
V: TRBV7-9
J: TRBJ2-1
D: TRBD2

DNA: TGTGCCAGCACCCTGGCGACTAGCGGGATCGAGACCCAGTACTTC
CDR3: CASTLATSGIETQYF
size: few
V: TRBV12-3/TRBV12-4
J: TRBJ2-5
D: TRBD2

DNA: TGTGCCAGCAGCCAAGGCAGGACTGACTATGGCTACACCTTC
CDR3: CASSQGRTDYGYTF
size: few
V: TRBV14
J: TRBJ1-2
D: .

DNA: TGTGCCAGCAGTTACTCATTGACAGGGAGGGAGACCCAGTACTTC
CDR3: CASSYSLTGRETQYF
size: few
V: TRBV6-5
J: TRBJ2-5
D: .

DNA: TGTGCCGACGGACTAGCGGAACCTAAGAAGAACATTCAGTACTTC
CDR3: CADGLAEPKKNIQYF
size: .
V: TRBV19
J: TRBJ2-4
D: TRBD2

DNA: TGCAGCCTATGGGGGACGACTGAAGCTTTCTTT
CDR3: CSLWGTTEAFF
size: few
V: TRBV29-1
J: TRBJ1-1
D: .

DNA: TGTGCCAGCAAACGACCGACTATTAACACCGGGGAGCTGTTTTTT
CDR3: CASKRPTINTGELFF
size: .
V: TRBV6-2/TRBV6-3
J: TRBJ2-2
D: .

DNA: TGTGCCAGCAGCCAAGATCCGGGGACAGGGGGCGCGTATACGCAGTATTTT
CDR3: CASSQDPGTGGAYTQYF
size: few
V: TRBV3-1
J: TRBJ2-3
D: TRBD1

DNA: TGTGCCAGCAGTTGGCAACAGGGGGGGGCCCTCCACTTT
CDR3: CASSWQQGGALHF
size: .
V: TRBV12-3/TRBV12-4
J: TRBJ1-6
D: TRBD1

DNA: TGCAGTGCTAGGCCGCAGGGGAAGGGCGAGGCCCAGCATTTT
CDR3: CSARPQGKGEAQHF
size: few
V: TRBV20-1
J: TRBJ1-5
D: .

DNA: TGTGCCAGCAGCTTAGCGGACAGGGTAGCCGAGCAGTACTTC
CDR3: CASSLADRVAEQYF
size: .
V: TRBV7-2
J: TRBJ2-7
D: TRBD1

DNA: TGTGCCAGCACCCTGTGGGTTACTTCTACCGGGGAGCTGTTTTTT
CDR3: CASTLWVTSTGELFF
size: .
V: TRBV27
J: TRBJ2-2
D: .

DNA: TGCGCCAGACTGGGGGGGAAGCAGTTCTTC
CDR3: CARLGGKQFF
size: few
V: TRBV23-1
J: TRBJ2-1
D: TRBD2

DNA: TGTGCCAGTAGTTTCCGGGACAAGTACAATGAGCAGTTCTTC
CDR3: CASSFRDKYNEQFF
size: .
V: TRBV19
J: TRBJ2-1
D: .

DNA: TGTGCTAGCAGCTTAGTGGCGGGAGAATCTACCGGGGAGCTGTTTTTT
CDR3: CASSLVAGESTGELFF
size: many
V: TRBV7-7
J: TRBJ2-2
D: TRBD2

DNA: TGTGCCAGCAGTGCCAGACAGGGGACTAATGAAAAACTGTTTTTT
CDR3: CASSARQGTNEKLFF
size: many
V: TRBV6-1
J: TRBJ1-4
D: TRBD1

DNA: TGCGCCAGCAGCCCTGGACAGGGGGAAGTGCGGGCTGAAGCTTTCTTT
CDR3: CASSPGQGEVRAEAFF
size: few
V: TRBV5-1
J: TRBJ1-1
D: TRBD1

DNA: TGCAGCGTTGGTGGGGCACGGGGGTTCAATATGAACACTGAAGCTTTCTTT
CDR3: CSVGGARGFNMNTEAFF
size: few
V: TRBV29-1
J: TRBJ1-1
D: .

DNA: TGTGCCAGCAGCTTAGTGGCGGGGGTCAATGAGCAGTTCTTC
CDR3: CASSLVAGVNEQFF
size: few
V: TRBV11-3
J: TRBJ2-1
D: TRBD2

DNA: TGTGCCAGCAGCTTAGCTAGCAGTACCGGGGAGCTGTTTTTT
CDR3: CASSLASSTGELFF
size: few
V: TRBV7-2
J: TRBJ2-2
D: .

DNA: TGCAGTGCTAGAGTACCGGGACTAGCCAATGAGCAGTTCTTC
CDR3: CSARVPGLANEQFF
size: .
V: TRBV20-1
J: TRBJ2-1
D: TRBD2

DNA: TGCAGTGCTAGCCGGGACAGGGATGGGTCCTACGAGCAGTACTTC
CDR3: CSASRDRDGSYEQYF
size: .
V: TRBV20-1
J: TRBJ2-7
D: TRBD1

DNA: TGTGCCAGCAGTTTTAGACAGTCCACAGATACGCAGTATTTT
CDR3: CASSFRQSTDTQYF
size: many
V: TRBV28
J: TRBJ2-3
D: .

DNA: TGCAGTGCTAGAGTTGGGTCAGGGGGCACAGATACGCAGTATTTT
CDR3: CSARVGSGGTDTQYF
size: many
V: TRBV20-1
J: TRBJ2-3
D: .

DNA: TGCAGTGCTAGAGAGGGGGCTTATAGCAATCAGCCCCAGCATTTT
CDR3: CSAREGAYSNQPQHF
size: many
V: TRBV20-1
J: TRBJ1-5
D: .

DNA: TGTGCCAGCAGCTTGACTGGCGGTATCACAGATACGCAGTATTTT
CDR3: CASSLTGGITDTQYF
size: .
V: TRBV11-2
J: TRBJ2-3
D: .

DNA: TGCAGTGCTAGAGAGGGGGGAGTCGGCTATGGCTACACCTTC
CDR3: CSAREGGVGYGYTF
size: .
V: TRBV20-1
J: TRBJ1-2
D: .

DNA: TGTGCCAGCAGCTTCTATAGCCCCGGGGAGCTGTTTTTT
CDR3: CASSFYSPGELFF
size: few
V: TRBV7-9
J: TRBJ2-2
D: .

DNA: TGTGCCAGCAGCTCCCAGACAGGGAGCACTGAAGCTTTCTTT
CDR3: CASSSQTGSTEAFF
size: few
V: TRBV7-6
J: TRBJ1-1
D: TRBD1

DNA: TGTGCCAGCAGCTTAGTCTCTAGCTCCTACAATGAGCAGTTCTTC
CDR3: CASSLVSSSYNEQFF
size: many
V: TRBV7-2
J: TRBJ2-1
D: .

DNA: TGTGCCAGCACCCCAACCCTCCGGGACTATGGCTACAATGAGCAGTTCTTC
CDR3: CASTPTLRDYGYNEQFF
size: few
V: TRBV3-1
J: TRBJ2-1
D: TRBD2

DNA: TGTGCCAGCAGCCAGTGGGCGGCTCGGACAACCAATGAGCAGTTCTTC
CDR3: CASSQWAARTTNEQFF
size: many
V: TRBV14
J: TRBJ2-1
D: .

DNA: TGTGCCAGCAGCCAAGAAGGGGGAAAAAAGTACTTC
CDR3: CASSQEGGKKYF
size: many
V: TRBV3-1
J: TRBJ2-4
D: .

DNA: TGTGCCAGCAGCTTAGGCGAGAGGAATACGCAGTATTTT
CDR3: CASSLGERNTQYF
size: many
V: TRBV7-9
J: TRBJ2-3
D: .

DNA: TGTGCCACCAGTGATCCCCACCCACCGGACAGGGTTAGGCAGAACACTGAAGCTTTCTTT
CDR3: CATSDPHPPDRVRQNTEAFF
size: few
V: TRBV24-1
J: TRBJ1-1
D: TRBD1

DNA: TGTGCCACCAGTTCACGGGGCAGCCGGAACAATGAGCAGTTCTTC
CDR3: CATSSRGSRNNEQFF
size: few
V: TRBV24-1
J: TRBJ2-1
D: .

DNA: TGTGCCAGCAGACAGAAACGAACAGGGGGCGCTTCCCTATACAATGAGCAGTTCTTC
CDR3: CASRQKRTGGASLYNEQFF
size: .
V: TRBV4-2
J: TRBJ2-1
D: TRBD1

DNA: TGTGCCAGCAGCCGGGAGGGACAGGTCTACGAGCAGTACTTC
CDR3: CASSREGQVYEQYF
size: .
V: TRBV5-4
J: TRBJ2-7
D: .

DNA: TGTGCCAGCAGCAGCCTGACAGTCTCCAATCAGCCCCAGCATTTT
CDR3: CASSSLTVSNQPQHF
size: few
V: TRBV5-6
J: TRBJ1-5
D: .

DNA: TGCAGTGCTTTTTTAGCGGGAGTGGCCAATGAGCAGTTCTTC
CDR3: CSAFLAGVANEQFF
size: few
V: TRBV20-1
J: TRBJ2-1
D: TRBD2

DNA: TGCAGCGGGTCTCAGGTTGGCACTGAAGCTTTCTTT
CDR3: CSGSQVGTEAFF
size: .
V: TRBV29-1
J: TRBJ1-1
D: .

DNA: TGCAGCGTTGGTACTATACAAGAGACCCAGTACTTC
CDR3: CSVGTIQETQYF
size: .
V: TRBV29-1
J: TRBJ2-5
D: .

DNA: TGTGCCAGCAACCCCTTCCCGATGCTTAACACCGCGGAGCTGTTTTTT
CDR3: CASNPFPMLNTAELFF
size: .
V: TRBV7-2
J: TRBJ2-2
D: .

DNA: TGCGCCAGCAGCTTGGCGACTAGCCCGACCGGGGAGCTGTTTTTT
CDR3: CASSLATSPTGELFF
size: many
V: TRBV5-1
J: TRBJ2-2
D: TRBD2

DNA: TGTGCCAGCTCACCAAGAGGACAGCTTTCGGATTCACCCCTCCACTTT
CDR3: CASSPRGQLSDSPLHF
size: .
V: TRBV18
J: TRBJ1-6
D: .